Listed below are T cell receptor beta chains from one sample, sequenced in a study of T cells in Graves' hyperthyroidism and ophthalmopathy. MiXCR was run by TCRdb on the multiplex PCR reads, yielding one entry per CDR3 protein. The repertoire holds 480,000 or so distinct CDR3 sequences, with under 15% as singletons. Sequenced sample: blood. These receptors originate from a woman under 30 with Graves' hyperthyroidism. CDR3s include the opening cysteine and the closing phenylalanine or tryptophan. Expanded clones get a size class; other rows say once, few or many, or leave the size out.

length	size	J	V	CDR3
17	many	TRBJ2-1	TRBV24-1	CATSGGGGPRAGNEQFF
14	many	TRBJ2-5	TRBV19	CASSKVEGQETQYF
14	few	TRBJ1-2	TRBV12-3/TRBV12-4	CASNPTGQVLGFTF
16	many	TRBJ2-5	TRBV13	CASSPPTGGGGETQYF
14	-	TRBJ2-3	TRBV9	CASSLALGADTQYF
15	-	TRBJ2-7	TRBV7-2	CASSPPERASCEQYF
11	few	TRBJ2-3	TRBV19	CASSSIDTQYF
15	many	TRBJ2-3	TRBV3-1	CASSQLGLATDTQYF
14	-	TRBJ2-1	TRBV13	CASNPVLDEDEQFF
14	-	TRBJ1-2	TRBV5-1	CASSLTGQPKSYTF
13	many	TRBJ1-2	TRBV12-3/TRBV12-4	CASSEELKYGYTF
14	many	TRBJ2-3	TRBV30	CAWSVLGGRDTQYF
14	few	TRBJ1-2	TRBV19	CASSISGTAYGYTF
16	many	TRBJ2-1	TRBV24-1	CATSDSSSDSYNEQFF
14	many	TRBJ1-2	TRBV24-1	CATRKGGGREGYTF
15	many	TRBJ1-1	TRBV5-1	CASSLWTGMNTEAFF
16	many	TRBJ1-2	TRBV7-9	CASSLGSTLANYGYTF